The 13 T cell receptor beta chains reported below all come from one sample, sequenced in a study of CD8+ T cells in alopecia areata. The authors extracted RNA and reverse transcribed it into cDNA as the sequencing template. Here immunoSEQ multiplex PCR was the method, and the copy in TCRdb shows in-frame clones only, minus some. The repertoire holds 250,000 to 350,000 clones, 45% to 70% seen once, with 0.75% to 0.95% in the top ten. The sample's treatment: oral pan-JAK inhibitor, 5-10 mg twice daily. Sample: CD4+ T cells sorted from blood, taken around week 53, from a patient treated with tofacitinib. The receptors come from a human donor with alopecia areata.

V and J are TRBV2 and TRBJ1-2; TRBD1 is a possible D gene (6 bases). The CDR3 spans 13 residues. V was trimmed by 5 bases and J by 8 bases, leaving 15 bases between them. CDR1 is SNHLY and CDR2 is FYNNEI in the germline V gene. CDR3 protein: CASSPDRSAGYTF. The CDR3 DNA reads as TGTGCCAGCAGTCCAGACAGGTCAGCGGGCTACACCTTC.

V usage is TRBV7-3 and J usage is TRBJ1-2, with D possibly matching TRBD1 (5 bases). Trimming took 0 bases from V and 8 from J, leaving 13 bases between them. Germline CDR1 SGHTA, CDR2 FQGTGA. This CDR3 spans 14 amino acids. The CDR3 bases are TGTGCCAGCAGCTTAACGGGGCAGGGAAACGGCTACACCTTC. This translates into CASSLTGQGNGYTF.

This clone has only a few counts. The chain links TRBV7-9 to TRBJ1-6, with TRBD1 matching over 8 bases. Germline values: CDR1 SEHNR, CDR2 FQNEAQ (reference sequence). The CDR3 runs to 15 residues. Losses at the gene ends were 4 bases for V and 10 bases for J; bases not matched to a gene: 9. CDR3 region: CASSSPDRVGSPLHF. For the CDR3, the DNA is TGTGCCAGCAGCTCCCCGGACAGGGTCGGCTCACCCCTCCACTTT.

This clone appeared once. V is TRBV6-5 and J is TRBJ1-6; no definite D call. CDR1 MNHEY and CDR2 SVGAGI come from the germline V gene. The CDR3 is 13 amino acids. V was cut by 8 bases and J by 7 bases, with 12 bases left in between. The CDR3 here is CASRLSGNSPLHF. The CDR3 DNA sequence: TGTGCCAGCCGACTAAGCGGGAATTCACCCCTCCACTTT.

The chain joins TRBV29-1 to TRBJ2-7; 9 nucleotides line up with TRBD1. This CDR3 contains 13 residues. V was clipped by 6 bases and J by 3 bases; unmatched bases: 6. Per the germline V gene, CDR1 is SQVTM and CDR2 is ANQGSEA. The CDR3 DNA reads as TGCAGCGTCATCCCGGGACAGGGCTACGAGCAGTACTTC. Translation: CSVIPGQGYEQYF.

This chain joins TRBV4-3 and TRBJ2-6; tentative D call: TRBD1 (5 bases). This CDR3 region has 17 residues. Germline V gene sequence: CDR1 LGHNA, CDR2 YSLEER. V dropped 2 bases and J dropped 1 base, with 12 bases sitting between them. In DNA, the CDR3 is TGCGCCAGCAGCCAATCTACTTCAGGGTCTGGGGCCAACGTCCTGACTTTC. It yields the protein CASSQSTSGSGANVLTF.

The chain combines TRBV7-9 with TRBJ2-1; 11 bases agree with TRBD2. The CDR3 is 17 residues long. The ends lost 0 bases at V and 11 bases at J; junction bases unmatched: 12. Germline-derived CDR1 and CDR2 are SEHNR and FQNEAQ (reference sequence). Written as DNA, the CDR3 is TGTGCCAGCAGCTTAGCTCTGGGACTAGCGGCACCCCATAAGCAGTTCTTC. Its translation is CASSLALGLAAPHKQFF.

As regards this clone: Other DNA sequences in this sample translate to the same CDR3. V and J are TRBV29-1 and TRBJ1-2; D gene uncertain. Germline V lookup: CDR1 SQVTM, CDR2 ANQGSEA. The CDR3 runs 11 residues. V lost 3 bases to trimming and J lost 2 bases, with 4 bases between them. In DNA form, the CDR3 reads TGCAGCGTTGACACGAACTATGGCTACACCTTC. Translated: CSVDTNYGYTF.

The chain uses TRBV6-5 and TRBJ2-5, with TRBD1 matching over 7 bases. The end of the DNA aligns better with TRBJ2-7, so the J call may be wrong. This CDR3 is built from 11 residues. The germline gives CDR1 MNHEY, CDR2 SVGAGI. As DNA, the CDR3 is TGTGCCAGCAGGCACAGGGGCGAGCAGTACTTC. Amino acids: CASRHRGEQYF.

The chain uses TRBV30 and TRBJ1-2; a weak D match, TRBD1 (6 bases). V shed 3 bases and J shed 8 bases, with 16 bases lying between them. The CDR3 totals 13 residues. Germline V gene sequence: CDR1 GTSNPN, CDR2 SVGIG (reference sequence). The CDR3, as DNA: TGTGCCTGGAGCAAGGGGGACACGGGAGGCTACACCTTC. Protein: CAWSKGDTGGYTF.

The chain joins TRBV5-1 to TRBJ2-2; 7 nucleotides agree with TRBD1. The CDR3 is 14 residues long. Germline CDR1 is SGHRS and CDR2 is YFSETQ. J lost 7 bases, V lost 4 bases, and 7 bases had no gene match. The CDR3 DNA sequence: TGCGCCAGCAGCCCGGGACAGTTAGGCGGGGAGCTGTTTTTT. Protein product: CASSPGQLGGELFF.

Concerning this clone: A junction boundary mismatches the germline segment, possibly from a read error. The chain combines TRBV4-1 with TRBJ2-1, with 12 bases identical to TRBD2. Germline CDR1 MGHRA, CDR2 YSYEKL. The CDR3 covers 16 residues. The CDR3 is CASSQALAGGYNEQFF. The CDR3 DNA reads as TGCGCCAGCAGTCAAGCACTAGCGGGGGGCTACAATGAGCAGTTCTTC.

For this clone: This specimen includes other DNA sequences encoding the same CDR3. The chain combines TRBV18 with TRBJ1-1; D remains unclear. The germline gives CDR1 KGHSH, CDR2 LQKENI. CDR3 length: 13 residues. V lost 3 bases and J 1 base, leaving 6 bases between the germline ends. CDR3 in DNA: TGTGCCAGCTCACCCCAAAGGAACACTGAAGCTTTCTTT. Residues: CASSPQRNTEAFF.